This T cell receptor (beta chain) derives from a study of cytomegalovirus exposure and HLA in healthy donors. Study observations and caveats: Of the V segments, some could not be distinguished, including TRBV6-2 and TRBV6-3, and were excluded. TCR beta chain V- and J-gene trimming was linked, in a later analysis, to a missense variant in DCLRE1C.

These donors counted as nominally healthy when sampled, but unrecorded immune exposures were likely. The germline V gene encodes CDR1 SGHTA and CDR2 FQGTGA. The CDR3 is made up of 17 amino acids. V shed 4 bases and J 4 bases; nucleotides not matched to a gene: 11. A note on this clone: The antigen is not known.

Amplification used 60 Vbeta primers and 13 Jbeta primers. Method: immunoSEQ multiplex PCR; TCRdb's copy keeps in-frame clones and lacks some. Altogether 160,000 or so clones are present, 80% to 90% being singletons, with the ten largest covering approximately 2%. The sequencing input was PBMCs. The TCR comes from a man aged 18-30 years in good health and CMV-seronegative. The chain uses TRBV7-3 and TRBJ2-2; 8 bases fit TRBD1. The CDR3 region has the DNA TGTGCCAGCAGCTCCACCTCAGGGGGCTTGGGCACCGGGGAGCTGTTTTTT. It codes for CASSSTSGGLGTGELFF. Supplemented by reference TRBV7-3 and TRBJ2-2, the full variable domain reads GAGVSQTPSNKVTEKGKYVELRCDPISGHTALYWYRQSLGQGPEFLIYFQGTGAADDSGLPNDRFFAVRPEGSVSTLKIQRTERGDSAVYLCASSSTSGGLGTGELFFGEGSRLTVL.